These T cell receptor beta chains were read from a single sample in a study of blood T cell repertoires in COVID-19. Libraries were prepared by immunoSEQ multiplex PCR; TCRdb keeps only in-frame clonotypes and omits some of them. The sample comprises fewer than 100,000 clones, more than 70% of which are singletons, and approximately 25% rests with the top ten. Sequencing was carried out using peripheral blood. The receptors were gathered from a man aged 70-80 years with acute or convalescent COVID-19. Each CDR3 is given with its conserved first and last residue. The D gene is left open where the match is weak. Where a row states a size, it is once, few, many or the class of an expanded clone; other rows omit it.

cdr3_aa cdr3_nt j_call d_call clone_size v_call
CASSNLTSGSYNEQFF TGTGCCAGCAGCAATCTGACTAGCGGATCCTACAATGAGCAGTTCTTC TRBJ2-1 . . TRBV21-1
CSSLGGRGTDTQYF TGCAGCTCCCTAGGAGGGCGGGGCACAGATACGCAGTATTTT TRBJ2-3 . . TRBV29-1
CASRLTTGGINIQYF TGCGCCAGCAGACTGACGACGGGAGGGATAAACATTCAGTACTTC TRBJ2-4 TRBD2 . TRBV5-1
CASSLVTSGRSEQYF TGTGCCAGCAGCTTAGTGACTAGCGGGAGAAGCGAGCAGTACTTC TRBJ2-7 TRBD2 . TRBV11-2
CAGPLRRLRETQYF TGTGCAGGGCCCCTTCGTCGGCTACGCGAGACCCAGTACTTC TRBJ2-5 . once TRBV12-2
CASSFPGGRYEQYF TGTGCCAGCAGCTTCCCTGGAGGGAGGTACGAGCAGTACTTC TRBJ2-7 . many TRBV5-4
CASSLTGALTGANVLTF TGCGCCAGCAGCTTAACAGGGGCCCTCACCGGGGCCAACGTCCTGACTTTC TRBJ2-6 TRBD1 . TRBV5-1
CASSLYRGGQTNQPQHF TGTGCCAGCAGCTTATATCGGGGGGGACAGACAAATCAGCCCCAGCATTTT TRBJ1-5 TRBD1 . TRBV7-8
CASRDSGTRITLEQYF TGTGCAAGTCGCGACTCAGGGACTAGAATAACCCTCGAGCAGTACTTC TRBJ2-7 . once TRBV12-2
CASSLGQRSGHYGYTF TGTGCCAGCAGCTTAGGGCAACGATCAGGCCACTATGGCTACACCTTC TRBJ1-2 . . TRBV7-2
CAWSPNTGHRNSPLHF TGTGCCTGGAGTCCCAATACAGGGCACCGTAATTCACCCCTCCACTTT TRBJ1-6 . . TRBV30
CASSLGGHNEQFF TGTGCTAGCAGCTTAGGAGGCCACAATGAGCAGTTCTTC TRBJ2-1 . . TRBV7-7
CASSQAAGTDTQYF TGTGCCAGCAGCCAAGCCGCGGGAACAGATACGCAGTATTTT TRBJ2-3 . . TRBV3-1/TRBV3-2
CASSLSHSGLLDGELFF TGTGCCAGCAGTCTCTCTCATTCAGGACTCCTCGACGGGGAGCTGTTTTTT TRBJ2-2 . . TRBV27
CACSGQGNSPLHF TGTGCCTGCTCGGGACAGGGTAATTCACCCCTCCACTTT TRBJ1-6 TRBD1 . TRBV30
CASSFGTGDTDTQYF TGTGCCAGCAGTTTTGGGACAGGGGACACAGATACGCAGTATTTT TRBJ2-3 TRBD1 few TRBV28
CAWSVPGVNTEAFF TGTGCCTGGAGTGTACCCGGGGTGAACACTGAAGCTTTCTTT TRBJ1-1 . . TRBV30
CASRTGSSEQYF TGTGCCAGCAGGACGGGGAGTTCCGAGCAGTACTTC TRBJ2-7 . . TRBV6-5
CASNLAGGNSPLHF TGTGCCAGCAACCTGGCAGGGGGGAATTCACCCCTCCACTTT TRBJ1-6 TRBD1 . TRBV28
CASTPPRGAQHF TGTGCCAGCACCCCTCCGCGGGGGGCCCAGCATTTT TRBJ1-5 . . TRBV28
CASSLYGLLRGETQYF TGTGCCAGCAGCTTGTATGGCCTCCTCCGAGGGGAGACCCAGTACTTC TRBJ2-5 . . TRBV5-4
CASSPWEQNYGYTF TGTGCCAGCAGCCCTTGGGAGCAGAACTATGGCTACACCTTC TRBJ1-2 . . TRBV3-1/TRBV3-2
CASSSGEYEKLFF TGTGCCAGCTCTTCGGGGGAGTATGAAAAACTGTTTTTT TRBJ1-4 . . TRBV18
CAWSVNSIAGELFF TGTGCCTGGAGTGTAAACAGTATCGCCGGGGAGCTGTTTTTT TRBJ2-2 . . TRBV30
CASSLAQDRVQPQHF TGTGCCAGCAGCCTGGCCCAAGACAGGGTTCAGCCCCAGCATTTT TRBJ1-5 TRBD1 . TRBV5-7
CASSILGTGGTGELFF TGTGCCAGTAGTATACTAGGGACAGGGGGCACCGGGGAGCTGTTTTTT TRBJ2-2 TRBD1 . TRBV19
CASSRTSGVGSYEQYF TGTGCCAGCTCACGGACTAGCGGGGTGGGTTCCTACGAGCAGTACTTC TRBJ2-7 TRBD2 . TRBV18
CASSLEGRSGWGLEGYTF TGTGCCAGCAGCTTAGAGGGGCGGTCCGGGTGGGGACTTGAAGGCTACACCTTC TRBJ1-2 . . TRBV7-6
CASSLRQGGYNEQFF TGTGCCAGCAGCTTGAGGCAGGGAGGCTACAATGAGCAGTTCTTC TRBJ2-1 . . TRBV5-4
CASSFQGIYGYTF TGTGCCAGCAGCTTCCAGGGGATCTATGGCTACACCTTC TRBJ1-2 . . TRBV7-9
CASSIVPAGGPNEQFF TGTGCCAGTAGTATAGTTCCAGCGGGAGGGCCCAATGAGCAGTTCTTC TRBJ2-1 TRBD2 many TRBV19
CASSSGGAFSGNTIYF TGTGCCAGCAGCTCGGGGGGAGCATTCTCTGGAAACACCATATATTTT TRBJ1-3 . . TRBV7-8
CASSLFGTSGRSYEQYF TGTGCCAGCAGTTTATTCGGGACTAGCGGCCGCTCCTACGAGCAGTACTTC TRBJ2-7 TRBD2 . TRBV28
CASSELGGLNTGELFF TGTGCCAGCAGTGAATTGGGGGGGCTGAACACCGGGGAGCTGTTTTTT TRBJ2-2 . . TRBV25-1
CAWSVTGSLHF TGTGCCTGGAGTGTCACGGGATCCCTCCACTTT TRBJ1-6 . . TRBV30
CASSIPGTGTLYGYTF TGTGCCAGTAGTATACCTGGGACAGGGACCCTCTATGGCTACACCTTC TRBJ1-2 TRBD1 . TRBV19
CASSLGTGAHNEQFF TGCGCCAGCAGCTTGGGGACAGGGGCTCACAATGAGCAGTTCTTC TRBJ2-1 TRBD1 . TRBV5-1
CATKSTGSGNTIYF TGTGCCACCAAATCAACAGGGTCTGGAAACACCATATATTTT TRBJ1-3 . . TRBV6-5
CASSPREFAGELFF TGTGCCAGCAGTCCCCGTGAGTTCGCCGGGGAGCTGTTTTTT TRBJ2-2 . . TRBV28
CASSWTSGKSYEQYF TGTGCCAGCAGTTGGACTAGCGGGAAGTCCTACGAGCAGTACTTC TRBJ2-7 TRBD2 . TRBV6-2/TRBV6-3
CASSRDRTGELFF TGTGCCAGCAGCCGTGATCGGACCGGGGAGCTGTTTTTT TRBJ2-2 . many TRBV5-6
CASSSSSRRGSTDTQYF TGTGCCAGCAGCAGCAGCTCCAGAAGGGGTAGCACAGATACGCAGTATTTT TRBJ2-3 . . TRBV6-2/TRBV6-3
CAIKGQGRDYGYTF TGTGCCATCAAGGGACAGGGTAGAGACTATGGCTACACCTTC TRBJ1-2 TRBD1 . TRBV10-3
CATSDFGLGGEQFF TGTGCCACCAGTGATTTCGGGTTGGGGGGTGAGCAGTTCTTC TRBJ2-1 . . TRBV24-1
CASSAGLAGGFSYNEQFF TGTGCCAGCAGTGCGGGACTAGCGGGAGGCTTCTCCTACAATGAGCAGTTCTTC TRBJ2-1 TRBD2 . TRBV28
CASTADRGDYNEKFF TGTGCCAGCACCGCGGACCGGGGAGACTACAATGAGAAGTTCTTC TRBJ2-1 . . TRBV28
CASSLVGQGYEQYF TGCGCCAGCAGCTTGGTGGGACAGGGCTACGAGCAGTACTTC TRBJ2-7 TRBD1 . TRBV5-1
CASSSLGREPNYGYTF TGTGCCAGCAGCTCACTTGGACGGGAGCCTAACTATGGCTACACCTTC TRBJ1-2 . . TRBV5-8
CASSPRVVSSYEQYF TGTGCCAGCAGCCCGCGCGTCGTGTCATCCTACGAGCAGTACTTC TRBJ2-7 . . TRBV5-8
CSVIARDGNSGANVLTF TGCAGCGTCATAGCGCGGGACGGTAACTCTGGGGCCAACGTCCTGACTTTC TRBJ2-6 . . TRBV29-1
CASSSGQGADTQYF TGCGCCAGCAGCTCGGGACAGGGGGCAGATACGCAGTATTTT TRBJ2-3 TRBD1 . TRBV5-1
CAWTRDWDQPQHF TGTGCCTGGACCCGGGACTGGGATCAGCCCCAGCATTTT TRBJ1-5 . . TRBV30
CASSLKSVAGGGAHSATQYF TGCGCCAGCAGCTTGAAGTCGGTAGCGGGAGGGGGGGCGCACAGTGCTACGCAGTATTTT TRBJ2-3 TRBD2 . TRBV5-1
CASSIRTGISYNEQFF TGTGCCAGTAGTATCCGGACAGGGATCTCCTACAATGAGCAGTTCTTC TRBJ2-1 TRBD1 . TRBV19
CAIGPTGEVYEQYF TGTGCCATTGGACCGACAGGGGAGGTTTACGAGCAGTACTTC TRBJ2-7 TRBD1 many TRBV10-3
CASIRDRDYEQYF TGCGCCAGCATTCGGGACAGGGATTACGAGCAGTACTTC TRBJ2-7 TRBD1 . TRBV10-1
CASSETSGSSYEQYF TGTGCCAGTAGTGAAACTAGCGGGAGCTCCTACGAGCAGTACTTC TRBJ2-7 TRBD2 . TRBV19
CASKRGLSNTGELFF TGTGCCTCCAAGCGGGGCCTTTCGAACACCGGGGAGCTGTTTTTT TRBJ2-2 TRBD2 . TRBV7-9
CASSTRGTSGSYEQYF TGTGCCAGCAGCACCCGTGGGACTAGCGGTTCCTACGAGCAGTACTTC TRBJ2-7 TRBD2 . TRBV3-1/TRBV3-2